This TCR beta chain appears in the sequencing data of a study of blood T cell repertoires in COVID-19. Participants were aged about 18 to 100 years from some 24 US areas. Some clones are missing from TCRdb's copy, which holds only in-frame ones; the method was immunoSEQ multiplex PCR. The table shows a few hundred thousand clones, with roughly 90% occurring only once. V gave up 6 bases and J gave up 0 bases; unmatched junction bases: 5. Germline CDR1 MDHEN, CDR2 SYDVKM. The CDR3 runs to 15 residues. The chain has TRBV28 and TRBJ1-1, with 9 bases fitting TRBD1. The sequence was obtained from a woman in her thirties or forties who had recovered from COVID-19. Sequencing was carried out using PBMCs or T cells enriched from blood (not recorded which). CDR3 protein: CASRWTGAMNTEAFF. The CDR3 bases are TGTGCCAGCAGGTGGACAGGGGCGATGAACACTGAAGCTTTCTTT.